The source of this T cell receptor (beta chain) is a study of cytomegalovirus exposure and HLA in healthy donors. The CDR3 runs 14 residues. The junction had 7 bases not matched to a gene; V was cut back by 4 bases and J by 7 bases. Germline V CDR1 and CDR2: MNHNS, SASEGT. Sequencing used immunoSEQ multiplex PCR; TCRdb keeps in-frame clones, though not all of them. The repertoire includes about 72,000 clones, 94% of them detected once, and 1.5% to 2% sits in the top ten. The clonotype was recovered from a woman younger than 30 in good health and CMV-seropositive. The sample consisted of PBMCs. This chain links TRBV6-1 with TRBJ1-5, with 7 positions matching TRBD1. The chain's CDR3 is CASSVYRGGQPQHF. CDR3 in DNA: TGTGCCAGCAGTGTCTACAGGGGAGGCCAGCCCCAGCATTTT.